The T cell receptor (beta chain) under discussion was sequenced for a study of blood T cell repertoires in COVID-19. CDR1 SNHLY and CDR2 FYNNEI come from the germline V gene. The J segment lost 5 bases and the V segment lost 5 bases, leaving 4 bases of the junction unmatched. The CDR3 contains 14 residues. Original data processing: Estimation of nucleated cell counts relied on the amplification of reference gene primers. The repertoire was sequenced with immunoSEQ multiplex PCR; TCRdb's copy has only in-frame clones and lacks some. The DNA gave D and trimming, while V, J and clone size come from that table. The sample consists of about 71,000 clones, 90% of them appearing once.

The receptor was isolated from a woman younger than 30 with acute or convalescent COVID-19. The sample taken for sequencing was peripheral blood. This rearrangement joins TRBV2 to TRBJ2-5, with 11 bases fitting TRBD1. CDR3 protein: CASSRGQGGETQYF. Written as DNA, the CDR3 is TGTGCCAGCAGTCGGGGACAGGGGGGGGAGACCCAGTACTTC.